The 5 T cell receptor beta chains listed next were all sequenced from one sample in a study of T cell responses to AZD1222 COVID-19 vaccine. Sequencing was performed with immunoSEQ multiplex PCR; in TCRdb, only in-frame clones are kept and a portion is missing. The data hold about 140,000 clones, with approximately 90% observed a single time. Sample: peripheral blood, taken on day 0 of AZD1222 vaccination. These receptors were taken from an adult in good health.

The chain employs TRBV18 and TRBJ2-7; D is ambiguous. V dropped 2 bases and J dropped 1 base, with 12 bases sitting between them. Per the germline V gene, CDR1 is KGHSH and CDR2 is LQKENI. CDR3 size: 15 residues. The CDR3 nucleotides read TGTGCCAGCTCACCAGAACTGCGTTGGTCCTACGAGCAGTACTTC. It translates to CASSPELRWSYEQYF.

The V and J genes are TRBV2 and TRBJ1-6; D is possibly TRBD1 (6 bases). The length of the CDR3 is 15 residues. Trimming took 2 bases from V and 7 from J, leaving 12 bases between them. Germline lookup yields CDR1 SNHLY and CDR2 FYNNEI. The CDR3 sequence: CASSERRQENSPLHF. CDR3 DNA: TGTGCCAGCAGTGAACGCCGACAGGAAAATTCACCCCTCCACTTT.

The gene calls are TRBV27 and TRBJ1-1; D is unclear. Deletions cut 5 bases from V and 1 base from J, with 14 bases between. CDR1 and CDR2 from the germline V gene are MNHEY and SMNVEV (reference sequence). CDR3 size: 15 residues. CDR3 residues: CASSDRPRGNTEAFF. The CDR3, as DNA: TGTGCCAGCAGTGACCGGCCCCGTGGGAACACTGAAGCTTTCTTT.

The chain carries TRBV5-1 and TRBJ1-1; 8 bases map to TRBD1. The CDR3 length is 16 residues. Germline assignment: CDR1 SGHRS and CDR2 YFSETQ. The V segment lost 3 bases and the J segment 6 bases; nucleotides outside the gene matches: 13. CDR3 nucleotides: TGCGCCAGCAGCTCCTTTGCTGGACAGGGTAGGGCTGAAGCTTTCTTT. Its protein product is CASSSFAGQGRAEAFF.

The J gene is TRBJ1-5, the V gene TRBV6-5; D gene unclear. Trimming pared 7 bases from V and 1 base from J, leaving 11 bases between. The CDR3 sequence is 14 residues long. Germline CDR1 and CDR2: MNHEY and SVGAGI. The CDR3 loop is CASTGVGSNQPQHF. The DNA of the CDR3 is TGTGCCAGCACCGGGGTCGGGAGCAATCAGCCCCAGCATTTT.